This entry describes one T cell receptor beta chain. Its target antigen remains unknown. No much larger clone is present one base from it, and per-base qualities are unavailable. This entry comes from a study of vaccination and CD4 T cells after COVID-19 (dated by TCRdb to 2022 to 2024). About the full investigation: The convalescent cohort included six males and four females, with two Hispanic individuals, seven Caucasians, two Asians and one multiracial person. Two doses of either the Pfizer-BioNTech BNT162b2 vaccine (n=8) or the Moderna mRNA-1273 vaccine (n=2) were administered to participants. Post-COVID blood samples were collected from convalescent patients a median of around 100 days after diagnosis, with a range of roughly 30 to 170 days. Post-vaccine blood samples were collected a median of approximately 77 days after the second vaccine dose, ranging from roughly 12 to 250 days. For stimulating the cultures, overlapping spike peptide pools were used, derived from SARS-CoV-2 as well as from the common cold coronaviruses HCoV-NL63, HCoV-OC43 and HCoV-229E. Control cultures used a CEFX viral epitope pool as positive control, an HIV-1 Nef peptide pool as negative control, or no peptide. In around 9 COVID-19 convalescent patients and a few infection-naive healthy vaccine recipients, researchers compared the spike-specific CD4+ TCR repertoire from before mRNA vaccination with the repertoire from after. At the TCR clonotype level, an earlier paper using these donors assessed memory CD4+ T cell crossreactivity between SARS-CoV-2 and common cold coronavirus spike proteins.

The study at large found these results: The median number of SARS-CoV-2-reactive clonotypes rose from 20 to 25 after infection to 30 to 45 after vaccination, but the change was not significant. In convalescent patients, a median around 85% of post-vaccine SARS-CoV-2-reactive clones were detected only after vaccination, and vaccine-specific priming was suggested by this finding. Of the vaccine-specific clones in convalescent patients, 304 of 307, or nearly all, reacted only to SARS-CoV-2 spike and did not cross-react with common cold coronaviruses. The study included relatively few convalescent patients and did not analyze early timepoints after natural infection.

Explained via the paper, the treatment or condition label denotes: roughly 10-day PBMC culture with coronavirus spike peptide pools or control peptides (ViraFEST assay). CD4+ T cells from unexposed donors were collected before the COVID-19 pandemic (2011-2018). The study used the ViraFEST assay, which expanded antigen-specific T cells with peptide pools and then identified expanded clonotypes by TCR sequencing. PBMCs were cultured at about 2 million per well in IMDM supplemented with around 5.5% human AB serum and 10 IU/ml IL-2, with roughly 9.5 ug/ml peptide pools added. On days 3 and 7, half of the culture medium was replaced with fresh IL-2-containing medium. Once the cells had been in culture for about 10 days, the EasySep CD4+ T cell isolation kit was used to isolate CD4+ T cells by negative selection. Unexposed donor CD4+ T cells were tested for reactivity to SARS-CoV-2 S and N and four common cold coronavirus spike pools, as cell number allowed. Ficoll-Paque Plus gradient centrifugation was used to isolate PBMCs from whole blood, and the isolated PBMCs were then either used fresh or cryopreserved at -140C. In general, triplicate wells were set up for every culture condition. The leukapheresis product used for the unexposed donors was purchased from a commercial source.

Receptor amplification or capture employed PCR. DNA from cultured CD4+ T cells was subjected to TCR sequencing with the Oncomine TCR Beta short-read assay at the Johns Hopkins FTIC core. The QIAamp micro DNA kit was used to extract genomic DNA from the cultured CD4+ T cells. The Oncomine TCR Beta libraries from cultured CD4+ T cells were pooled using unique dual indexes and then sequenced on an Illumina iSeq 100. As for how the authors treated the data: Non-productive sequences were removed, and CDR3s that did not start with C, did not end with F or W, or were shorter than 7 amino acids were discarded. Antigen-specific clonotypes were identified using the MANAFEST web application through comparison of peptide-stimulated wells with reference and other culture wells. For a clone to be called positive, the clone needed an FDR below 0.05, an odds ratio above 5, and a productive frequency above 0.1% in at least two of three replicate wells. Cross-reactive clonotypes were defined as significantly expanded in both SARS-CoV-2 spike wells and at least one common cold coronavirus spike condition. Similarity between CDR3 sequences was evaluated in R version 3.6.1 using Levenshtein distances (stringdist) and unrooted phylogenetic trees (ape). TCRdb reworked the public reads: Q25 trimming with fastp, MiXCR clone assembly, productive beta chains retained. Each entry merges the rows of one CDR3 protein and shows their most common DNA and genes. In this record, the V and J calls reflect TCRdb's handling and not the investigators' own analysis. Counted in this sample were more than 8,500 distinct CDR3 sequences; 28% of them appeared once. The top ten hold approximately 11% of the sample.

The TCR comes from a human donor in good health. Sequencing was performed on CD4+ T cells from blood, cultured in vitro.

The nucleotide sequence is given as TGCAGTGCTAGTGAAGGTCGGATGGGGACCCAAGAGACCCAGTACTTC. This is translated as CSASEGRMGTQETQYF. This chain joins TRBV20-1 to TRBJ2-5; the D gene is possibly TRBD1 or TRBD2, with 5 bases matching each. Sequences DFQATT (CDR1) and SNEGSKA (CDR2) are obtained from the germline V gene (reference sequence). From the cysteine up to the phenylalanine, the CDR3 has a length of 16 residues. Kept here is only the CDR3 DNA, which spans 48 bases and is read in frame from base 1. Relative to germline, V is 3 bases shorter and J is 1 base shorter, with 18 bases between their ends.